These 21 T cell receptor beta chains came from one sample sequenced in a study of blood T cell repertoires in COVID-19 (dated by TCRdb to the early 2020s). Receptors were amplified or captured by the immunoSEQ multiplex PCR assay. The clones in this table, taken by TCRdb from immuneACCESS, are in-frame only. Not every clone is retained; where verified, under half of the shortfall comes from an unresolved V gene, and the cause of the rest is unknown. Present in this sample are more than 90,000 clones, more than 70% of which were seen just once. Of the sample, approximately 10% is held by the ten largest clones. Material for sequencing was peripheral blood. The source is a woman in her 30s with acute or convalescent COVID-19.

V usage is TRBV11-3 and J usage is TRBJ1-4, with D hard to call. The V gene's germline CDR1 is SGHNT and CDR2 YENEEA. Deletions cut 8 bases from V and 8 bases from J, with 15 bases between. The CDR3 loop spans 13 amino acids. CDR3 protein: CASGALGGEKLFF. The CDR3 DNA is TGTGCCAGCGGAGCGCTAGGCGGGGAAAAACTGTTTTTT.

This clone was detected once. The V gene is TRBV1, the J gene TRBJ1-2; the table's D call TRBD1 went unverified against the DNA. TRBV1 is a pseudogene locus. The CDR3 totals 15 residues. CDR3 in DNA: TGCACCAGCAGCCCAAGACAGGGGGAACTCTATGGCTACACCTTC. Its protein is CTSSPRQGELYGYTF.

The chain recombines TRBV2 with TRBJ2-7, with 9 bases that match TRBD2. Germline assignment: CDR1 SNHLY and CDR2 FYNNEI. V shed 9 bases, J shed 5 bases, and the junction held 8 bases outside the gene matches. The CDR3 length is 13 residues. CDR3 in DNA: TGTGCCAGGCGGGGGGGGCTGGACAACGAGCAGTACTTC. Its protein product is CARRGGLDNEQYF.

The gene calls are TRBV6-5 and TRBJ1-1, with 9 bases aligning to TRBD1. The germline V gene has CDR1 MNHEY and CDR2 SVGAGI. V lost 6 bases, J lost 4 bases, and 6 bases stayed unmatched. The CDR3 consists of 14 residues. The chain's CDR3 is CASRGTGRGTEAFF. In DNA, the CDR3 is TGTGCCAGCAGGGGGACAGGGAGGGGCACTGAAGCTTTCTTT.

V usage is TRBV10-3 and J usage is TRBJ2-3, with 7 bases aligning to TRBD1. The germline CDR1 and CDR2 sequences are ENHRY and SYGVKD. The CDR3 spans 13 residues. V lost 10 bases and J lost 4; bases outside the gene matches: 8. The CDR3 DNA is TGTGCCACAGGACAGCAGGGGGCAGATACGCAGTATTTT. This gives the protein CATGQQGADTQYF.

The CDR3 loop reads CASRQGYTEAFF. DNA for the CDR3: TGTGCCAGTCGACAGGGGTACACTGAAGCTTTCTTT. The rearrangement uses TRBV19 and TRBJ1-1; 8 bases match TRBD1. J was trimmed by 3 bases and V by 8 bases; bases with no gene match: 2. Germline V gene lookup returns CDR1 LNHDA and CDR2 SQIVND (reference sequence). The CDR3 runs to 12 residues.

The chain combines TRBV5-1 with TRBJ2-1; no clear D. This CDR3 has 14 amino acids. Germline CDR1 and CDR2: SGHRS and YFSETQ. V lost 2 bases and J lost 2, with 8 bases in between. DNA of the CDR3: TGCGCCAGCAGCTTATCACAGACCTACAATGAGCAGTTCTTC. Translation gives CASSLSQTYNEQFF.

This chain joins TRBV24-1 and TRBJ2-7; tentative D call: TRBD1 (6 bases). This CDR3 has 15 residues. CDR1 KGHDR and CDR2 SFDVKD come from the germline V gene. Trimming stripped 0 bases from V and 10 bases from J, with 18 bases between. CDR3 region: CATSDLQGPETGQYF. CDR3 DNA: TGTGCCACCAGTGATTTGCAGGGCCCCGAGACAGGACAGTACTTC.

The V call is TRBV7-9, the J call TRBJ2-1; no reliable D call. Per the germline V gene, CDR1 is SEHNR and CDR2 is FQNEAQ (reference sequence). The CDR3 length is 15 residues. V lost 5 bases and J 0 bases, leaving 11 bases between the germline ends. In DNA form, the CDR3 reads TGTGCCAGCAGCCCTCCAGAGGCCTCCTACAATGAGCAGTTCTTC. This sequence encodes CASSPPEASYNEQFF.

The V and J genes are TRBV28 and TRBJ1-2; 9 bases are a match to TRBD1. The trim removed 4 bases at V and 8 bases at J, leaving 11 bases unmatched. This CDR3 is 15 amino acids long. Per the germline V gene, CDR1 is MDHEN and CDR2 is SYDVKM. The DNA for the CDR3 is TGTGCCAGCAGTTCAACTTCACAGGGGGCTCGGGGCTACACCTTC. Amino acids: CASSSTSQGARGYTF.

The rearrangement uses TRBV28 and TRBJ2-3; D remains ambiguous. The CDR3 totals 12 residues. V lost 2 bases to trimming and J lost 4 bases, with 4 bases between them. CDR1 and CDR2 from the germline V gene are MDHEN and SYDVKM. This chain's CDR3 is CASSLLSDTQYF. The CDR3 DNA is TGTGCCAGCAGTTTACTGTCAGATACGCAGTATTTT.

The V and J genes are TRBV5-6 and TRBJ2-3, with 8 bases identical to TRBD2. Germline lookup yields CDR1 SGHDT and CDR2 YYEEEE. CDR3 length: 15 residues. V shed 0 bases, J shed 5 bases, and the junction held 5 bases outside the gene matches. CDR3 in amino acids: CASSLAGGAKDTQYF. CDR3 nucleotides: TGTGCCAGCAGCTTGGCCGGGGGGGCAAAAGATACGCAGTATTTT.

This chain uses TRBV27 with TRBJ2-2, with 11 bases lining up with TRBD2. The CDR3 is 15 residues long. J lost 0 bases, V lost 6 bases, and 0 bases had no gene match. Germline CDR1 is MNHEY and CDR2 is SMNVEV (reference sequence). The CDR3 protein is CASRGLAANTGELFF. In nucleotides, the CDR3 is TGTGCCAGCAGGGGACTAGCGGCGAACACCGGGGAGCTGTTTTTT.

The chain employs TRBV5-1 and TRBJ2-1, with 10 bases lining up with TRBD1. Losses at the gene ends were 4 bases for V and 6 bases for J; bases not matched to a gene: 13. The CDR3 is 17 amino acids. Germline assignment: CDR1 SGHRS and CDR2 YFSETQ. The CDR3 region has the DNA TGCGCCAGCAGCCCCCGAACCGGGACAGGGGAAGGCAATGAGCAGTTCTTC. This gives the protein CASSPRTGTGEGNEQFF.

This clone was picked up one time. This sequence joins TRBV6-5 and TRBJ1-2; perhaps TRBD1 as D (5 bases). Deletions cut 0 bases from V and 4 bases from J, with 15 bases between. This CDR3 has 16 amino acids. Germline V lookup: CDR1 MNHEY, CDR2 SVGAGI. The CDR3 is CASSYSPGGYFYGYTF. Here the CDR3 DNA reads TGTGCCAGCAGTTACTCCCCGGGGGGGTACTTCTATGGCTACACCTTC.

V gene TRBV18 combines with J gene TRBJ2-3; D is ambiguous. Per the germline V gene, CDR1 is KGHSH and CDR2 is LQKENI. The CDR3 is 14 residues long. V lost 4 bases to trimming and J lost 0 bases, with 8 bases between them. Written as DNA, the CDR3 is TGTGCCAGCTCACTACAAGCGAGCACAGATACGCAGTATTTT. Protein sequence: CASSLQASTDTQYF.

As to this clone: Distinct nucleotide sequences in the sample also encode this CDR3. The V and J genes are TRBV4-1 and TRBJ1-3, with D maybe TRBD1 (5 bases). V lost 3 bases and J 2 bases, leaving 5 bases between the germline ends. The CDR3 length is 13 residues. Germline CDR1 reads MGHRA; CDR2 reads YSYEKL. In DNA, the CDR3 is TGCGCCAGCAGCCAGGGGCCTGGAAACACCATATATTTT. Translation: CASSQGPGNTIYF.

The chain employs TRBV18 and TRBJ2-1, with D perhaps matching TRBD1 (6 bases). V was clipped by 6 bases and J by 7 bases, with 7 bases between them. This CDR3 is built from 11 residues. Germline V gives CDR1 KGHSH, CDR2 LQKENI. CDR3 residues: CASSTGNEQFF. Written as DNA, the CDR3 is TGTGCCAGCTCTACAGGGAATGAGCAGTTCTTC.

V and J are TRBV11-2 and TRBJ1-4; D gene ambiguous. The CDR3 length is 16 residues. Germline V lookup: CDR1 SGHAT, CDR2 FQNNGV. V was clipped by 5 bases and J by 10 bases, with 23 bases between them. Written as DNA, the CDR3 is TGTGCCAGCAGCCAAAGTGCGGCAGGCGGGGTCGGAAAACTGTTTTTT. Its translation is CASSQSAAGGVGKLFF.

This clone was seen only once. This chain uses TRBV3-1 (or the pseudogene TRBV3-2) with TRBJ1-1; TRBD1 matches at 8 bases. Per germline, CDR1 LGHDT and CDR2 YNNKEL (reference sequence). The CDR3 has 16 residues. V was pared by 5 bases and J by 1 base, with 9 bases of the junction left unmatched. The DNA of the CDR3 is TGTGCCAGCAGCGTGCGCTACGGGACAGGGAACACTGAAGCTTTCTTT. This sequence encodes CASSVRYGTGNTEAFF.

The J gene is TRBJ2-7, the V gene TRBV4-1, with a tentative D call TRBD2 (7 bases). This CDR3 contains 15 residues. Trimming shortened V by 3 bases and J by 5 bases, and 17 bases separated the two germline ends. Germline V gives CDR1 MGHRA, CDR2 YSYEKL. The CDR3 region has the DNA TGCGCCAGCAGCCATGGGCGGGGGCCCGAGGACGAGCAGTACTTC. Protein: CASSHGRGPEDEQYF.